Presented here are 31 T cell receptor beta chains from one specimen sequenced in a study of glioma-infiltrating T cells after dendritic cell vaccination. Assay: immunoSEQ multiplex PCR; the TCRdb copy retains only in-frame clones and omits some. The profile shows about 87,000 clones, over 85% of them singletons. The input for sequencing was blood, taken before dendritic cell vaccination. The source of these receptors is a human donor with glioblastoma.

The chain links TRBV16 to TRBJ1-2, with 9 bases aligning to TRBD1. Trimming cost V 4 bases and J 6 bases; bases outside gene matches: 9. The germline gives CDR1 KGHSY, CDR2 FQNENV. This CDR3 has 15 amino acids. CDR3 loop: CASSLGLGQGNGYTF. DNA of the CDR3: TGTGCCAGCAGCCTCGGGCTGGGACAGGGAAATGGCTACACCTTC.

J is TRBJ2-5 and V is TRBV7-6; 9 nucleotides align to TRBD2. The junction had 11 bases not matched to a gene; V was cut back by 1 base and J by 2 bases. Germline V gene lookup returns CDR1 SGHVS and CDR2 FNYEAQ. This CDR3 has 18 amino acids. The CDR3 DNA reads as TGTGCCAGCAGCTTAGTCCCGGTGGCTAGCGGGATTCAAGAGACCCAGTACTTC. This encodes CASSLVPVASGIQETQYF.

The genes are TRBV5-1 and TRBJ1-1, with 7 bases fitting TRBD1. CDR1 SGHRS and CDR2 YFSETQ come from the germline V gene. V shed 0 bases, J shed 4 bases, and the junction held 3 bases outside the gene matches. The CDR3 consists of 14 residues. The CDR3 sequence is CASSLAGDSTEAFF. The CDR3 nucleotides are TGCGCCAGCAGCTTGGCCGGGGACAGCACTGAAGCTTTCTTT.

The J gene is TRBJ2-3, the V gene TRBV29-1, with 9 bases aligning to TRBD1. Germline CDR1 is SQVTM and CDR2 is ANQGSEA. The V and J ends lost 5 bases and 1 base, in that order; junction bases with no gene match: 4. The CDR3 has 14 residues. The CDR3 DNA follows: TGCAGCGTTCAACGGACAGGGGGCACAGATACGCAGTATTTT. Translation gives CSVQRTGGTDTQYF.

The J gene is TRBJ1-4, the V gene TRBV7-9, with D perhaps TRBD1 (5 bases). The V and J ends lost 0 bases and 5 bases respectively, with 7 bases between them. The CDR3 spans 14 residues. Germline values: CDR1 SEHNR, CDR2 FQNEAQ (reference sequence). The CDR3 bases are TGTGCCAGCAGCTTAGCTGGGGGGAATGAAAAACTGTTTTTT. This sequence encodes CASSLAGGNEKLFF.

CDR3 region: CASSGTGESSYEQYF. In nucleotides, the CDR3 is TGTGCCAGCAGCGGGACAGGAGAGAGCTCCTACGAGCAGTACTTC. The chain joins TRBV9 to TRBJ2-7; 7 bases line up with TRBD1. The CDR3 runs to 15 residues. The V gene's germline CDR1 is SGDLS and CDR2 YYNGEE. V was pared by 3 bases and J by 0 bases, with 6 bases of the junction left unmatched.

V and J are TRBV30 and TRBJ1-2; the D is unclear. Germline V gene sequence: CDR1 GTSNPN, CDR2 SVGIG (reference sequence). V lost 4 bases and J 7 bases, leaving 10 bases between the germline ends. This CDR3 comprises 11 residues. The CDR3 DNA reads TGTGCCTGGACGAAAAGTAGTGGCTACACCTTC. It is translated as CAWTKSSGYTF.

The chain recombines TRBV28 with TRBJ2-2, with 8 bases that match TRBD1. Unmatched junction bases numbered 18, after V lost 3 bases and J lost 6 bases. CDR3 length: 19 residues. Germline CDR1 MDHEN, CDR2 SYDVKM. The CDR3 sequence: CASSFAGSGRGRIAGELFF. Written as DNA, the CDR3 is TGTGCCAGCAGTTTTGCCGGGTCGGGCAGGGGGCGAATTGCCGGGGAGCTGTTTTTT.

The V call is TRBV5-6, the J call TRBJ1-4, with a possible D match to TRBD1 (5 bases). Germline CDR1 and CDR2: SGHDT and YYEEEE. V dropped 0 bases and J dropped 5 bases, with 8 bases sitting between them. The CDR3 covers 14 residues. The CDR3 spells CASSLGQKNEKLFF. The CDR3 DNA reads TGTGCCAGCAGCTTGGGACAGAAAAATGAAAAACTGTTTTTT.

This clone was seen once. V and J are TRBV29-1 and TRBJ1-1; tentative D call: TRBD1 (5 bases). Germline CDR1 SQVTM, CDR2 ANQGSEA. The CDR3 has 13 residues. V lost 0 bases, J lost 3 bases, and 8 bases lay in between. This CDR3 reads CSVEDRADTEAFF. In DNA form, the CDR3 reads TGCAGCGTTGAAGACAGGGCTGACACTGAAGCTTTCTTT.

V usage is TRBV5-1 and J usage is TRBJ2-3; 11 positions match TRBD2. Germline V gives CDR1 SGHRS, CDR2 YFSETQ. The CDR3 runs 16 residues. Trimming removed 3 bases from V and 6 bases from J; junction bases left unmatched: 9. In DNA, the CDR3 is TGCGCCAGCAGCTCACTAGCGGGAGCCCCCGGGGATACGCAGTATTTT. Amino acids: CASSSLAGAPGDTQYF.

This chain joins TRBV27 and TRBJ1-6, with a possible D match to TRBD1 (6 bases). Trimming shortened V by 3 bases and J by 5 bases, and 8 bases separated the two germline ends. The CDR3 loop spans 14 amino acids. CDR1 and CDR2 (germline): MNHEY, SMNVEV (reference sequence). The chain's CDR3 is CASSLTGDNSPLHF. The CDR3, as DNA: TGTGCCAGCAGTTTGACAGGAGATAATTCACCCCTCCACTTT.

J is TRBJ1-2 and V is TRBV30; D unresolved. CDR3 length: 12 residues. Deletions cut 0 bases from V and 4 bases from J, with 6 bases between. Germline CDR1 and CDR2: GTSNPN and SVGIG (reference sequence). The CDR3 DNA reads as TGTGCCTGGAGTGTACGGAGCTATGGCTACACCTTC. Encoded protein: CAWSVRSYGYTF.

The chain links TRBV7-2 to TRBJ2-5; 7 positions agree with TRBD2. J lost 7 bases, V lost 3 bases, and 8 bases had no gene match. The germline V gene encodes CDR1 SGHTA and CDR2 FQGNSA. This CDR3 region has 14 residues. The DNA of the CDR3 is TGTGCCAGCAGCTTGGGACTACCAAGTGGGACCCAGTACTTC. Amino acid sequence: CASSLGLPSGTQYF.

The chain is built from TRBV5-5 and TRBJ1-2, with D unclear. Between the trimmed V and J ends, which lost 0 bases and 8 bases, there was a span of 11 bases. CDR3 size: 13 residues. Per the germline V gene, CDR1 is SGHKS and CDR2 is YYEKEE (reference sequence). The CDR3 protein is CASSLVRGWGYTF. The CDR3 nucleotides are TGTGCCAGCAGCTTGGTTCGGGGTTGGGGCTACACCTTC.

This chain joins TRBV19 and TRBJ2-3, with TRBD2 as a possible D gene (7 bases). CDR3 size: 12 residues. Germline CDR1 LNHDA, CDR2 SQIVND (reference sequence). CDR3 residues: CSVGGRRDTQYF. The DNA for the CDR3 is TGTTCCGTGGGGGGGCGGAGAGATACGCAGTATTTT.

The genes are TRBV5-1 and TRBJ2-5; perhaps TRBD2 as D (5 bases). V gave up 6 bases and J gave up 1 base, with 13 bases separating them. This CDR3 is 14 amino acids long. Germline loops: CDR1 SGHRS, CDR2 YFSETQ. The CDR3 spells CASTDGLAQETQYF. The CDR3 DNA follows: TGCGCCAGCACAGATGGCCTAGCCCAAGAGACCCAGTACTTC.

This clone occurred a few times. The V and J genes are TRBV7-9 and TRBJ2-3; 10 bases match TRBD2. The CDR3 consists of 16 residues. Trimming removed 5 bases from V and 6 bases from J; junction bases left unmatched: 11. In germline, CDR1 is SEHNR, CDR2 FQNEAQ (reference sequence). CDR3 nucleotides: TGTGCCAGCAGCCCAGCGGGAGGGCCTTCGCGGGATACGCAGTATTTT. It specifies CASSPAGGPSRDTQYF.

The chain recombines TRBV9 with TRBJ2-1, with a weak D call TRBD2 (7 bases). Germline assignment: CDR1 SGDLS and CDR2 YYNGEE. CDR3 size: 14 residues. V was cut by 3 bases and J by 9 bases, with 16 bases left in between. Here the CDR3 DNA reads TGTGCCAGCAGCGAGGGGGGGGGTTGGGGTGAGCAGTTCTTC. Translated: CASSEGGGWGEQFF.

V is TRBV4-1 and J is TRBJ2-5; 8 nucleotides align to TRBD1. This CDR3 has 19 residues. The V segment lost 1 base and the J segment 2 bases; nucleotides outside the gene matches: 15. Germline assignment: CDR1 MGHRA and CDR2 YSYEKL. The CDR3 loop reads CASSQVGQGAVRGQETQYF. CDR3 DNA: TGCGCCAGCAGCCAAGTAGGGCAGGGGGCAGTGCGGGGTCAAGAGACCCAGTACTTC.

CDR3 amino acids: CASSPDYSYEQYF. The CDR3 region has the DNA TGCGCCAGCAGCCCGGACTACTCCTACGAGCAGTACTTC. This sequence joins TRBV5-1 and TRBJ2-7; TRBD2 might be the D (6 bases). CDR1 and CDR2 from the germline V gene are SGHRS and YFSETQ. The CDR3 totals 13 residues. V lost 4 bases, J lost 0 bases, and 8 bases lay in between. The entire variable domain, with the rest obtained from reference TRBV5-1 and TRBJ2-7, is as follows: KAGVTQTPRYLIKTRGQQVTLSCSPISGHRSVSWYQQTPGQGLQFLFEYFSETQRNKGNFPGRFSGRQFSNSRSEMNVSTLELGDSALYLCASSPDYSYEQYFGPGTRLTVT.

The chain combines TRBV30 with TRBJ2-2; possibly TRBD1 for D (6 bases). Trimming took off 2 bases at V and 3 bases at J, with 13 bases between the two ends. The CDR3 contains 15 residues. Germline CDR1 and CDR2: GTSNPN and SVGIG (reference sequence). The CDR3 region has the DNA TGTGCCTGGAGTCTCCAGGGGTTGGACACCGGGGAGCTGTTTTTT. It codes for CAWSLQGLDTGELFF.

V is TRBV4-1 and J is TRBJ1-6; no clear D gene. This CDR3 region has 16 residues. V was pared by 1 base and J by 4 bases, with 11 bases between. CDR1 and CDR2 (germline): MGHRA, YSYEKL. The CDR3 bases are TGCGCCAGCAGCCAAGTGCGGGGTAATTATAATTCACCCCTCCACTTT. This gives the protein CASSQVRGNYNSPLHF.

In DNA, the CDR3 is TGTGCCAGCAGCTTGGGGGCCAGCCCCTACGAGCAGTACTTC. Translating it yields CASSLGASPYEQYF. The chain carries TRBV5-5 and TRBJ2-7; D is unresolved. Trimming shortened V by 0 bases and J by 2 bases, and 9 bases separated the two germline ends. This CDR3 is built from 14 residues. Germline assignment: CDR1 SGHKS and CDR2 YYEKEE (reference sequence).

The table lists this clone with a count of one. The chain couples TRBV5-4 to TRBJ2-3, with TRBD2 identical over 14 bases. J lost 5 bases, V lost 4 bases, and 6 bases had no gene match. CDR3 size: 16 residues. Germline V lookup: CDR1 SGHNT, CDR2 YYREEE (reference sequence). This CDR3 reads CASSARLAGGGDTQYF. As DNA, the CDR3 is TGTGCCAGCAGCGCGCGACTAGCGGGGGGGGGAGATACGCAGTATTTT.

This clone came up a few times. A much larger clonotype is one base distant, so this may be a read error. The chain is built from TRBV6-1 and TRBJ2-7, with TRBD1 identical over 7 bases. This CDR3 region has 14 residues. Germline values: CDR1 MNHNS, CDR2 SASEGT. CDR3 loop: CASSEGDSSHEQYF. The CDR3 DNA follows: TGTGCCAGCAGTGAAGGGGACAGCTCCCACGAGCAGTACTTC.

The genes are TRBV6-1 and TRBJ2-7; D ambiguous. V lost 3 bases, J lost 3 bases, and 3 bases lay in between. The CDR3 is made up of 11 amino acids. Germline V gives CDR1 MNHNS, CDR2 SASEGT. CDR3: CASSDRYEQYF. The CDR3 DNA reads as TGTGCCAGCAGTGACCGCTACGAGCAGTACTTC.

The chain joins TRBV6-6 to TRBJ1-6; D is unclear. The CDR3 is 14 residues long. Trimming shortened V by 2 bases and J by 16 bases, and 18 bases separated the two germline ends. CDR1 is MNHNY, CDR2 SVGAGI, per germline (reference sequence). CDR3 sequence: CASSYERVSKILHF. CDR3 DNA: TGTGCCAGCAGTTACGAGAGGGTGTCCAAGATACTCCACTTT.

The J gene is TRBJ2-7, the V gene TRBV5-5, with D tentatively TRBD1 (6 bases). The V and J ends lost 0 bases and 0 bases respectively, with 7 bases between them. Germline CDR1 SGHKS, CDR2 YYEKEE (reference sequence). The CDR3 is 14 residues long. The CDR3 nucleotides read TGTGCCAGCAGCTTGGGGACAGACTCCTACGAGCAGTACTTC. Protein: CASSLGTDSYEQYF.

V usage is TRBV5-1 and J usage is TRBJ1-1; D gene unclear. In germline, CDR1 is SGHRS, CDR2 YFSETQ. The CDR3 covers 14 residues. Trimming took off 7 bases at V and 1 base at J, with 14 bases between the two ends. Written as DNA, the CDR3 is TGCGCCAGCGGCCCTAGGGAGGGGAACACTGAAGCTTTCTTT. This sequence encodes CASGPREGNTEAFF.

This chain links TRBV5-4 with TRBJ2-7; 14 nucleotides match TRBD2. This CDR3 is built from 16 residues. V lost 6 bases to trimming and J lost 4 bases; unmatched junction nucleotides: 9. Germline V gives CDR1 SGHNT, CDR2 YYREEE (reference sequence). The CDR3 loop is CASTDGTSGGGYEQYF. The CDR3 DNA reads TGTGCCAGCACCGACGGGACTAGCGGGGGCGGGTACGAGCAGTACTTC.